The 5 T cell receptor beta chains in this list originate from one sample, sequenced in a study of blood T cell repertoires in COVID-19. This table comes from immunoSEQ multiplex PCR, and its TCRdb copy is limited to in-frame clones, with some not included. Among around 39,000 clones listed, over 80% were seen once. The sequenced sample was peripheral blood. The receptors come from a human donor in a cohort sampled during active COVID-19.

This clone was counted only a few times. V is TRBV3-1 (or the pseudogene TRBV3-2) and J is TRBJ1-3; D unresolved. Looked up from germline, CDR1 is LGHDT and CDR2 is YNNKEL (reference sequence). The CDR3 consists of 14 residues. Trimming removed 1 base from V and 4 bases from J, with 8 bases in between. In DNA, the CDR3 is TGTGCCAGCAGCCAAGGAGGGATCGGAAACACCATATATTTT. It encodes CASSQGGIGNTIYF.

The rearrangement joins TRBV10-1 to TRBJ2-3; TRBD1 matches 7 bases. The CDR3 loop spans 16 amino acids. From germline, CDR1 is WNHNN and CDR2 SYGVQD (reference sequence). Trimming took 4 bases from V and 1 from J; bases not matched to a gene: 8. DNA for the CDR3: TGCGCCAGCAGTGGGCCCGACAGGGCCCGCACAGATACGCAGTATTTT. It translates to CASSGPDRARTDTQYF.

A few counts support this clone. V and J are TRBV29-1 and TRBJ1-2; no clear D. The CDR3 loop spans 14 amino acids. Trimming pared 1 base from V and 8 bases from J, leaving 17 bases between. Germline lookup yields CDR1 SQVTM and CDR2 ANQGSEA. The CDR3 DNA follows: TGCAGCGTTGAAGCCCCTTATAGAACGGGGGGCTACACCTTC. Residues: CSVEAPYRTGGYTF. Combining the CDR3 with reference TRBV29-1 and TRBJ1-2 gives the whole variable domain SAVISQKPSRDICQRGTSLTIQCQVDSQVTMMFWYRQQPGQSLTLIATANQGSEATYESGFVIDKFPISRPNLTFSTLTVSNMSPEDSSIYLCSVEAPYRTGGYTFGSGTRLTVV.

The V call is TRBV3-1 (or the pseudogene TRBV3-2), the J call TRBJ1-5; possible D gene TRBD1, 5 bases. Germline CDR1 reads LGHDT; CDR2 reads YNNKEL (reference sequence). V shed 0 bases and J shed 1 base, with 13 bases lying between them. CDR3 length: 17 residues. The CDR3 spells CASSQDPAGISNQPQHF. CDR3 nucleotide sequence: TGTGCCAGCAGCCAAGATCCTGCAGGGATAAGCAATCAGCCCCAGCATTTT.

This chain joins TRBV18 and TRBJ2-1, with a possible D match to TRBD2 (5 bases). Per germline, CDR1 KGHSH and CDR2 LQKENI. This CDR3 spans 18 amino acids. V dropped 2 bases and J dropped 6 bases, with 23 bases sitting between them. The chain's CDR3 is CASSPTSRGRLRANEQFF. The CDR3 bases are TGTGCCAGCTCACCAACGTCTCGAGGGAGACTGAGGGCCAATGAGCAGTTCTTC. The entire variable domain, with the rest obtained from reference TRBV18 and TRBJ2-1, is as follows: NAGVMQNPRHLVRRRGQEARLRCSPMKGHSHVYWYRQLPEEGLKFMVYLQKENIIDESGMPKERFSAEFPKEGPSILRIQQVVRGDSAAYFCASSPTSRGRLRANEQFFGPGTRLTVL.